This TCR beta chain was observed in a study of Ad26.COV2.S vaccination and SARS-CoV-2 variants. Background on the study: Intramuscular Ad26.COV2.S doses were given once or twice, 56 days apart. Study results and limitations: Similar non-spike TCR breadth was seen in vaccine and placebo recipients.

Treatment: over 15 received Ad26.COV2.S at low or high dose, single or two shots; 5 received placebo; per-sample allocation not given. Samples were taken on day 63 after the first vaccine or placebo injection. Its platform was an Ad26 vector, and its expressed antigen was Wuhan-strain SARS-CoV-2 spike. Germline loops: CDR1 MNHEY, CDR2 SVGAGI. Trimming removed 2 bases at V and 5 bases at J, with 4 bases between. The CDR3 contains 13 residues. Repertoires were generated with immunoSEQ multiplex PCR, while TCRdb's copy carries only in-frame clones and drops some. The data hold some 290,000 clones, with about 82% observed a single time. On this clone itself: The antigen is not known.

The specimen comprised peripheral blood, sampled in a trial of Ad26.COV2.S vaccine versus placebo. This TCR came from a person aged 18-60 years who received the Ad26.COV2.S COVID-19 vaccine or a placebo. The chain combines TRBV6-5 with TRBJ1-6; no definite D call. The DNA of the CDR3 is TGTGCCAGCAGTTACGGGAATAATTCACCCCTCCACTTT. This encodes CASSYGNNSPLHF.